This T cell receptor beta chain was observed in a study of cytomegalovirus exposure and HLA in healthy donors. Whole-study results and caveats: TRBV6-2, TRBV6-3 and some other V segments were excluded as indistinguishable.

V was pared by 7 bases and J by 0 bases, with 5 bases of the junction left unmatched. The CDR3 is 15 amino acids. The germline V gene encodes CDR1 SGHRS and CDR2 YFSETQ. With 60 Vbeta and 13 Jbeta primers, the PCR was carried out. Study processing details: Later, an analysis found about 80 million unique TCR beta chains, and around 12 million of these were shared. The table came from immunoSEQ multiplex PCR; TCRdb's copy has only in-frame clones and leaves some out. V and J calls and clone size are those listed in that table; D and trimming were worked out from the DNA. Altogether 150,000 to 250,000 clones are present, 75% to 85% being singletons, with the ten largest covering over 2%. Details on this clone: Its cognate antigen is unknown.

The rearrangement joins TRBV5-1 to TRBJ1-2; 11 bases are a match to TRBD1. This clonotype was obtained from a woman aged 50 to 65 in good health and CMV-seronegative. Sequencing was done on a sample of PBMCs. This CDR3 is CASGQGATPNYGYTF. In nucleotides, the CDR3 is TGCGCCAGCGGACAGGGGGCCACACCTAACTATGGCTACACCTTC.